The present entry profiles one T cell receptor beta chain with its context. The target antigen is unknown. The sample comes from a study of beta chain features in type 1 diabetes. Whole-study results and caveats: Type 1 diabetes patients had TCRB CDR3s that were shorter (moderately but significantly so) in all four CD4+ subsets.

Germline lookup yields CDR1 SGHVS and CDR2 FNYEAQ. This CDR3 spans 14 amino acids. The V end was cut by 3 bases, the J end by 4 bases, with 10 bases between. What was sequenced were expressed TCRB transcripts, since all of the isolated RNA had been reverse transcribed. The table came from immunoSEQ multiplex PCR; TCRdb's copy has only in-frame clones and leaves some out. The profile shows 310,000 or so clones, about a tenth of them singletons. The TCR sequence derives from a man aged 25 to 40 with type 1 diabetes. The chain joins TRBV7-6 to TRBJ2-1; the D gene is possibly TRBD1 (6 bases). The source material was central memory CD4+ T cells from blood. The chain's CDR3 is CASSLQDRYNEQFF. CDR3 DNA sequence: TGTGCCAGCAGCTTGCAGGACAGATACAATGAGCAGTTCTTC.